One and the same sample provided the 24 T cell receptor beta chains below, sequenced in a study of Ad26.COV2.S vaccination and SARS-CoV-2 variants. Treatment in this sample: 19 received Ad26.COV2.S at low or high dose, single or two shots; 5 received placebo; per-sample allocation not given. Material that was analyzed had been drawn on day 63 after the first vaccine or placebo injection. The table came from immunoSEQ multiplex PCR; TCRdb's copy has only in-frame clones and leaves some out. This table has roughly 510,000 clones, roughly 87% appearing once. The source was peripheral blood, collected in a trial of Ad26.COV2.S vaccine versus placebo. Receptors were obtained from a person aged 18-60 years who received the Ad26.COV2.S COVID-19 vaccine or a placebo.

The chain is built from TRBV27 and TRBJ1-1; D uncertain. CDR3 length: 14 residues. The V end lost 6 bases, the J end lost 6 bases, and 17 bases lay between the germline ends. Germline V gives CDR1 MNHEY, CDR2 SMNVEV (reference sequence). The CDR3 reads CASRLSLPGSEAFF. The CDR3 nucleotides read TGTGCCAGCAGACTTTCCCTGCCGGGATCTGAAGCTTTCTTT.

The chain carries TRBV19 and TRBJ2-3; D may be TRBD1 (5 bases). The CDR3 runs to 15 residues. Trimming took off 5 bases at V and 0 bases at J, with 12 bases between the two ends. CDR1 and CDR2 (germline): LNHDA, SQIVND (reference sequence). In nucleotides, the CDR3 is TGTGCCAGTAGTTGGGCAGGGCAGAGCACAGATACGCAGTATTTT. It specifies CASSWAGQSTDTQYF.

V is TRBV4-3 and J is TRBJ2-2; 9 positions agree with TRBD2. The germline gives CDR1 LGHNA, CDR2 YSLEER. V shed 2 bases, J shed 0 bases, and the junction held 7 bases outside the gene matches. The CDR3 spans 18 residues. The CDR3 protein is CASSQSILAGTNTGELFF. CDR3 DNA: TGCGCCAGCAGCCAAAGTATCCTAGCGGGAACGAACACCGGGGAGCTGTTTTTT.

The gene calls are TRBV7-3 and TRBJ2-1; D may be TRBD2 (5 bases). This CDR3 contains 15 residues. CDR1 is SGHTA and CDR2 is FQGTGA in the germline V gene. V was cut by 2 bases and J by 6 bases, with 14 bases left in between. Here the CDR3 reads CASSLGSGFGNEQFF. The CDR3 bases are TGTGCCAGCAGCTTAGGGTCGGGATTCGGCAATGAGCAGTTCTTC.

The chain has TRBV19 and TRBJ1-3, with TRBD1 identical over 9 bases. This CDR3 comprises 14 residues. The V gene end was trimmed by 7 bases and the J gene end by 5 bases; junction bases not matched to a gene: 6. The germline V gene encodes CDR1 LNHDA and CDR2 SQIVND (reference sequence). CDR3 sequence (DNA): TGTGCCAGTAATCCGGGACAGGGACGAAACACCATATATTTT. This codes for CASNPGQGRNTIYF.

The rearrangement links TRBV9 to TRBJ2-1; maybe TRBD1 (6 bases). CDR1 is SGDLS and CDR2 is YYNGEE in the germline V gene. V lost 2 bases to trimming and J lost 5 bases, with 14 bases between them. The CDR3 loop spans 15 amino acids. The CDR3 protein is CASSVRWGRDNEQFF. CDR3 nucleotide sequence: TGTGCCAGCAGCGTCCGATGGGGGCGGGACAATGAGCAGTTCTTC.

In regard to this clone: Within the sample, other DNA sequences also encode this same CDR3. The gene calls are TRBV18 and TRBJ2-7; D is possibly TRBD1 (5 bases). The CDR3 covers 13 residues. The V gene lost 1 base and the J gene lost 3 bases, with 7 bases spanning the gap. CDR1 is KGHSH, CDR2 LQKENI, per germline. The CDR3, as DNA: TGTGCCAGCTCACCACAGGGGAACTACGAGCAGTACTTC. Translating gives CASSPQGNYEQYF. Variable domain in full (rest from reference TRBV18 and TRBJ2-7): NAGVMQNPRHLVRRRGQEARLRCSPMKGHSHVYWYRQLPEEGLKFMVYLQKENIIDESGMPKERFSAEFPKEGPSILRIQQVVRGDSAAYFCASSPQGNYEQYFGPGTRLTVT.

This clone turned up a few times. V gene TRBV28 combines with J gene TRBJ2-7; tentatively, D is TRBD1 or TRBD2 (5 bases each). The CDR3 runs 14 residues. CDR1 is MDHEN, CDR2 SYDVKM, per germline. The V gene lost 5 bases and the J gene lost 3 bases, with 14 bases spanning the gap. Here the CDR3 DNA reads TGTGCCAGCAGTCCCGCCGGGACCTACTACGAGCAGTACTTC. It specifies CASSPAGTYYEQYF. Together with reference TRBV28 and TRBJ2-7, the CDR3 gives the full variable domain: DVKVTQSSRYLVKRTGEKVFLECVQDMDHENMFWYRQDPGLGLRLIYFSYDVKMKEKGDIPEGYSVSREKKERFSLILESASTNQTSMYLCASSPAGTYYEQYFGPGTRLTVT.

This clone was counted once. The V and J genes are TRBV10-1 and TRBJ1-4, with no clear D. CDR3 size: 11 residues. With 4 bases removed from V and 8 bases from J, the gap between germline ends came to 5 bases. Per germline, CDR1 WNHNN and CDR2 SYGVQD (reference sequence). The CDR3 sequence: CASSVGEKLFF. The DNA of the CDR3 is TGCGCCAGCAGTGTAGGGGAAAAACTGTTTTTT.

CDR3 coding DNA: TGTGCCACCAGCAGTCATACTAGCGGGAGACGAGATACGCAGTATTTT. As protein: CATSSHTSGRRDTQYF. The gene calls are TRBV15 and TRBJ2-3, with 11 positions matching TRBD2. J gave up 5 bases and V 3 bases, and 7 bases lay outside the gene matches. Germline loops: CDR1 LNHNV, CDR2 YYDKDF (reference sequence). The CDR3 consists of 16 residues.

This chain connects TRBV3-1 (or the pseudogene TRBV3-2) to TRBJ2-7; 10 bases fit TRBD2. V dropped 0 bases and J dropped 0; count of bases not matched to a gene: 11. The CDR3 sequence is 19 residues long. CDR1 LGHDT and CDR2 YNNKEL come from the germline V gene (reference sequence). The CDR3 region is CASSQDCLAGVCLSYEQYF. The CDR3 coding sequence is TGTGCCAGCAGCCAAGATTGCCTAGCGGGAGTGTGTCTCTCCTACGAGCAGTACTTC.

The V call is TRBV2, the J call TRBJ1-5; 8 nucleotides agree with TRBD1. V shed 0 bases and J 6 bases; nucleotides not matched to a gene: 7. The germline CDR1 and CDR2 sequences are SNHLY and FYNNEI. The CDR3 consists of 16 residues. DNA for the CDR3: TGTGCCAGCAGTGAAGCCCAGGGGGCGGATGGTCAGCCCCAGCATTTT. Its protein product is CASSEAQGADGQPQHF.

The chain has TRBV6-2 or TRBV6-3 and TRBJ1-2, with D hard to call. The V end lost 4 bases, the J end lost 8 bases, and 17 bases lay between the germline ends. Germline V gene sequence: CDR1 MNHEY, CDR2 SVGEGT. The CDR3 contains 14 residues. CDR3 in amino acids: CASSWARTSAGYTF. The DNA for the CDR3 is TGTGCCAGCAGTTGGGCCCGGACGTCGGCCGGCTACACCTTC.

In its sample, this clone was seen a few times. The rearrangement joins TRBV6-2 or TRBV6-3 to TRBJ1-2; 7 bases agree with TRBD1. The V gene's germline CDR1 is MNHEY and CDR2 SVGEGT. The CDR3 loop spans 14 amino acids. Losses at the gene ends were 6 bases for V and 3 bases for J; bases not matched to a gene: 7. CDR3 loop: CASSLRQGDYGYTF. CDR3 DNA sequence: TGTGCCAGCAGCCTTCGGCAGGGGGACTATGGCTACACCTTC.

The genes are TRBV12-5 and TRBJ2-1; D is tentatively TRBD1 or TRBD2 (6 bases each). Germline CDR1 and CDR2: LGHNT and FRNRAP. The CDR3 contains 17 residues. V was pared by 6 bases and J by 4 bases, with 22 bases between. The CDR3 DNA reads TGTGCTAGTGGGCCGCGTCCGGGAGCCAGGGGATACAATGAGCAGTTCTTC. Translating gives CASGPRPGARGYNEQFF.

In its sample, this clone was seen once. This chain's CDR3 is CATSRDRTSGRTGELFF. CDR3 coding DNA: TGTGCCACCAGCAGAGATCGTACTAGCGGGCGTACCGGGGAGCTGTTTTTT. J is TRBJ2-2 and V is TRBV15; 9 bases match TRBD2. The CDR3 is made up of 17 amino acids. The V gene's germline CDR1 is LNHNV and CDR2 YYDKDF (reference sequence). Trimming at V came to 0 bases and at J to 5 bases, leaving 7 bases not matched to a gene.

This clone was seen at least ten times. V gene TRBV5-4 combines with J gene TRBJ1-3; weak D call: TRBD1 (5 bases). V shed 4 bases and J shed 4 bases, with 12 bases lying between them. Germline CDR1 SGHNT, CDR2 YYREEE (reference sequence). CDR3 length: 14 amino acids. In DNA form, the CDR3 reads TGTGCCAGCAGCAGCGACAGCTTGGGAAACACCATATATTTT. Protein product: CASSSDSLGNTIYF.

V is TRBV7-2 and J is TRBJ2-1; the D gene is possibly TRBD2 (6 bases). V was shortened by 5 bases and J by 4 bases, with 21 bases between the two germline ends. Per the germline V gene, CDR1 is SGHTA and CDR2 is FQGNSA. The CDR3 sequence is 17 residues long. CDR3: CASSPALRDSVYNEQFF. CDR3 nucleotides: TGTGCCAGCAGCCCGGCCCTACGGGACTCAGTATACAATGAGCAGTTCTTC.

This clone was counted ten times or more. CDR3 bases: TGCGCCAGCAGCTCAGCAGCGTTATCCAGGGGGCAACGGAACACCATATATTTT. Translation: CASSSAALSRGQRNTIYF. The rearrangement links TRBV5-1 to TRBJ1-3; 8 positions match TRBD1. Losses at the gene ends were 3 bases for V and 7 bases for J; bases not matched to a gene: 18. This CDR3 contains 18 residues. Germline assignment: CDR1 SGHRS and CDR2 YFSETQ.

This clone was seen just once. The CDR3 loop reads CASSLAEGLSLTYF. As DNA, the CDR3 is TGTGCCAGCAGCTTAGCCGAGGGACTATCATTGACGTATTTT. The V and J genes are TRBV11-1 and TRBJ2-3; 7 bases are shared with TRBD2. V shed 0 bases and J 14 bases; nucleotides not matched to a gene: 11. Per germline, CDR1 SGHAT and CDR2 FQDESV (reference sequence). The CDR3 spans 14 residues.

The V gene is TRBV7-3, the J gene TRBJ2-1; 14 bases agree with TRBD2. The CDR3 has 18 amino acids. V lost 3 bases to trimming and J lost 0 bases; unmatched junction nucleotides: 4. Germline-derived CDR1 and CDR2 are SGHTA and FQGTGA. CDR3 residues: CASSLRTSGGSSYNEQFF. DNA of the CDR3: TGTGCCAGCAGCTTGCGGACTAGCGGGGGGAGCTCCTACAATGAGCAGTTCTTC.

This chain joins TRBV19 and TRBJ1-1; 7 bases are a match to TRBD1. This CDR3 is 12 amino acids long. Germline V gives CDR1 LNHDA, CDR2 SQIVND (reference sequence). The V segment lost 7 bases and the J segment 7 bases; nucleotides outside the gene matches: 6. Here the CDR3 DNA reads TGTGCCAGTACCCGGACAGGAGGTGAAGCTTTCTTT. This encodes CASTRTGGEAFF.

The CDR3 DNA reads as TGTGCCAGCAGCTGGGCGGATGGAGGGCCCAGCACAGATACGCAGTATTTT. Residues: CASSWADGGPSTDTQYF. The rearrangement joins TRBV7-3 to TRBJ2-3, with D maybe TRBD2 (6 bases). Germline CDR1 and CDR2: SGHTA and FQGTGA. Trimming shortened V by 4 bases and J by 0 bases, and 17 bases separated the two germline ends. The CDR3 sequence is 17 residues long.

About this clone itself: At the DNA level, this CDR3 is encoded by other sequences in the same sample as well. The V call is TRBV3-1 (or the pseudogene TRBV3-2), the J call TRBJ2-7; D may be TRBD2 (5 bases). The ends were cut back, 1 base at V and 1 base at J, with 8 bases in the middle. Per germline, CDR1 LGHDT and CDR2 YNNKEL (reference sequence). This CDR3 is 14 amino acids long. For the CDR3, the DNA is TGTGCCAGCAGCCAAGTGGGGAGTTCCTACGAGCAGTACTTC. It codes for CASSQVGSSYEQYF.